Given below is one T cell receptor beta chain in context. A read error may be the cause here, since a much bigger clone is one base away. TCR beta CDR3 regions were amplified from RNA. During a first-round RT-PCR of the TCR CDR3, the HTBI primer set was used. Each CDR3 protein is one row after TCRdb ran MiXCR on the multiplex PCR reads. The table includes 500,000 or so distinct CDR3 sequences, about 16% detected once. This entry comes from a study of T cells in Graves' hyperthyroidism and ophthalmopathy. On the study more broadly: Sampling of peripheral blood happened at initial diagnosis, prior to any treatment.

The germline CDR1 and CDR2 sequences are MDHEN and SYDVKM. The CDR3 extends over 14 amino acids. Uncontrolled infection, other autoimmune disease, pregnancy or lactation barred patients from enrollment. PBMCs were derived from around 10 ml fresh peripheral blood. The material sequenced was blood. The chain joins TRBV28 to TRBJ2-1, with D perhaps matching TRBD2 (5 bases). The receptor was isolated from a woman younger than 45 with Graves' ophthalmopathy. The CDR3 bases are TGTGCCGGCAGTGCATCACCAACTAGTCATGAGCAGTTCTTC. Its protein is CAGSASPTSHEQFF.